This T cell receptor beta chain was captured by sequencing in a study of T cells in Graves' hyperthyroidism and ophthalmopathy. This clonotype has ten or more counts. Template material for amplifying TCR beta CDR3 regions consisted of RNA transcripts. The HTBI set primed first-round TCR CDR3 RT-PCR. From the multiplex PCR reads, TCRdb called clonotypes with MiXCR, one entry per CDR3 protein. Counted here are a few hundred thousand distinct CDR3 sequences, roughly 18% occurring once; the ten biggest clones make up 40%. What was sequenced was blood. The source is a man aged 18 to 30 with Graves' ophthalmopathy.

The CDR3 reads CASSLGAGTDTQYF. The CDR3 DNA is TGTGCCAGCAGTTTAGGTGCAGGGACAGATACGCAGTATTTT. V is TRBV12-3 or TRBV12-4 and J is TRBJ2-3; tentatively, D is TRBD1 (5 bases). The CDR3 is made up of 14 amino acids. The V and J ends lost 1 base and 3 bases respectively, with 8 bases between them.